These T cell receptor beta chains were read from a single sample in a study of shared clonotypes between healthy human individuals. Clones were sequenced by immunoSEQ multiplex PCR, and TCRdb holds only the in-frame ones, with some missing. The sample records around 720,000 clones, around three quarters being singletons. The sample consisted of memory CD4+ T cells sorted from blood. These receptors were obtained from a woman aged 25 to 45 in good health. CDR3s include the opening cysteine and the closing phenylalanine or tryptophan. The order of the fields is J gene, D gene, clone size, V gene, CDR3 DNA, CDR3 protein. The D gene is left open where the match is weak. Some rows mark clone size as missing; the rest say once, few, many or name a class of expanded clone.

TRBJ1-1	NA	once	TRBV7-2	TGTGCCAGCAGCTTTCAGGGAGACACTGAAGCTTTCTTT	CASSFQGDTEAFF
TRBJ2-3	NA	NA	TRBV28	TGTGCCAGCAGTTTAGCTAAGGGGGTCTCAGATACGCAGTATTTT	CASSLAKGVSDTQYF
TRBJ1-1	NA	few	TRBV9	TGTGCCAGCAGCGTAGGCGGGACGGCATCGGACACTGAAGCTTTCTTT	CASSVGGTASDTEAFF
TRBJ2-1	TRBD2	NA	TRBV19	TGTGCCAGTAGTATCAGCGGGACTATTAACAATGAGCAGTTCTTC	CASSISGTINNEQFF
TRBJ2-7	TRBD1	NA	TRBV10-1	TGCGCCAGCAGTGAGCCGGGACAGGGGAACTACGAGCAGTACTTC	CASSEPGQGNYEQYF
TRBJ2-3	TRBD2	NA	TRBV28	TGTGCCAGCAGCGGGGGGGCTATAGAGGGAGATACGCAGTATTTT	CASSGGAIEGDTQYF
TRBJ2-3	TRBD2	NA	TRBV13	TGTGCCAGCAGTGCATCCGGCAAATTAGGCGGGAGGGCCTTAACGCAGTATTTT	CASSASGKLGGRALTQYF
TRBJ1-2	NA	NA	TRBV6-5	TGTGCCAGCAGTTACTCTCCGACGGTTAACTATGGCTACACCTTC	CASSYSPTVNYGYTF
TRBJ2-3	TRBD2	NA	TRBV28	TGTGCCAGCAGTGAGACTAGCGGGCCCTTCACAGATACGCAGTATTTT	CASSETSGPFTDTQYF
TRBJ2-5	NA	NA	TRBV13	TGTGCCAGCAGCCCGGGGCAGGGAGAGACCCAGTACTTC	CASSPGQGETQYF
TRBJ1-5	NA	NA	TRBV19	TGTGCCAGTAGTGGGGATTATAGCAATCAGCCCCAGCATTTT	CASSGDYSNQPQHF
TRBJ2-5	NA	NA	TRBV29-1	TGCAGCGTTGAAGTCGACGGCAGTAGGGAGACCCAGTACTTC	CSVEVDGSRETQYF
TRBJ2-1	NA	NA	TRBV6-5	TGTGCCAGCAGTCCCACAGGGAGTTCCTACAATGAGCAGTTCTTC	CASSPTGSSYNEQFF
TRBJ2-7	TRBD2	many	TRBV7-2	TGTGCCAGCAGCCCCCGGGGGGGGAGTGCCTACTCCTACGAGCAGTACTTC	CASSPRGGSAYSYEQYF
TRBJ1-5	TRBD1	once	TRBV28	TGTGCCAGCAGTCTAAGACCCCGGGACAGTCGGGCTCAGCCCCAGCATTTT	CASSLRPRDSRAQPQHF
TRBJ1-4	NA	once	TRBV25-1	TGTGCCAGCAGTGAAACTAATGAAAAACTGTTTTTT	CASSETNEKLFF
TRBJ1-5	TRBD1	NA	TRBV6-5	TGTGCCAGCAGTTACCAGACAGGGAACAATCAGCCCCAGCATTTT	CASSYQTGNNQPQHF
TRBJ2-4	TRBD1	NA	TRBV2	TGTGCCAGCAGTGAAGCCCACACCAGGGGGGCCAAAAACATTCAGTACTTC	CASSEAHTRGAKNIQYF
TRBJ2-7	NA	NA	TRBV28	TGTGCCAGCACCCATGGGGGGGGCAATTTTTCCTACGAGCAGTACTTC	CASTHGGGNFSYEQYF
TRBJ2-5	NA	NA	TRBV5-1	TGCGCCAGCAGCTTGGCCGGGAATAACCAAGAGACCCAGTACTTC	CASSLAGNNQETQYF
TRBJ2-7	NA	once	TRBV28	TGTGCCAGCAGCCATCACTACGAGCAGTACTTC	CASSHHYEQYF
TRBJ2-7	NA	NA	TRBV28	TGTGCCAGCAGTGGGCAGGGTGACAACCACCTCGAGCAGTACTTC	CASSGQGDNHLEQYF
TRBJ2-7	TRBD2	NA	TRBV7-3	TGTGCCAGCAGCCCCCAGGGACTAGCGGGAGGCGAGCAGTACTTC	CASSPQGLAGGEQYF
TRBJ2-7	NA	NA	TRBV6-1	TGTGCCAGCCACCCGAACACACAGGGCTCCTACGAGCAGTACTTC	CASHPNTQGSYEQYF
TRBJ2-2	NA	NA	TRBV9	TGTGCCAGCAGCGTAGACCTAGAAGATAGGGGGTTCGGGGAGCTGTTTTTT	CASSVDLEDRGFGELFF
TRBJ1-4	TRBD1	NA	TRBV28	TGTGCCAGCAGTTTTGGCAGGGGGACAACTAATGAAAAACTGTTTTTT	CASSFGRGTTNEKLFF
TRBJ1-1	TRBD1	few	TRBV27	TGTGCCAGCAGTAGACAGGGGTTTACTGAAGCTTTCTTT	CASSRQGFTEAFF
TRBJ1-1	NA	NA	TRBV27	TGTGCCAGCAGTTTGAGGGCGAACACTGAAGCTTTCTTT	CASSLRANTEAFF
TRBJ2-2	NA	NA	TRBV6-1	TGTGCCAGCAGTGAACTAGGTCCTAGCACCGGGGAGCTGTTTTTT	CASSELGPSTGELFF
TRBJ1-1	NA	NA	TRBV15	TGTGCCACCAGCAAGAGGTCCGCAGGGTGGTCTAAGGACACTGAAGCTTTCTTT	CATSKRSAGWSKDTEAFF
TRBJ1-1	NA	few	TRBV29-1	TGCAGCGGGAGGAGAGAACTGGAAGCTTTCTTT	CSGRRELEAFF
TRBJ1-2	NA	NA	TRBV5-1	TGCGCCAGCAGCTTGGACAGTGGAATTAACTATGGCTACACCTTC	CASSLDSGINYGYTF
TRBJ1-2	NA	NA	TRBV5-1	TGCGCCAGCAGCCGGTTTGTTACGGGCTCGAACTATGGCTACACCTTC	CASSRFVTGSNYGYTF
TRBJ2-7	NA	many	TRBV6-4	TGTGCCAGCAAGGGGACAAACTCCTACGAGCAGTACTTC	CASKGTNSYEQYF
TRBJ2-1	TRBD2	NA	TRBV27	TGTGCCAGCAGTTCGATAAAAATAGCGGGACGCTACAATGAGCAGTTCTTC	CASSSIKIAGRYNEQFF